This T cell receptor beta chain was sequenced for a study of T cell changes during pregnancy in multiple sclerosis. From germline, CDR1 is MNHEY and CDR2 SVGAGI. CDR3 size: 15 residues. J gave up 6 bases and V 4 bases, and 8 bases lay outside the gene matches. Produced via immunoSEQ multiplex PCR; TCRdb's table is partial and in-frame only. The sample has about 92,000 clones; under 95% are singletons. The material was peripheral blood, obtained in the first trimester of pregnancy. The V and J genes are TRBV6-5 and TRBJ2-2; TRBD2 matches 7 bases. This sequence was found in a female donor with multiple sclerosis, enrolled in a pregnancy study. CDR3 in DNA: TGTGCCAGCAGTTTACAGAGCGGGACCGCCGGGGAGCTGTTTTTT. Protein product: CASSLQSGTAGELFF.